This TCR beta chain derives from a study of T cells in Graves' hyperthyroidism and ophthalmopathy. RNA transcripts served as the template for amplifying TCR beta CDR3 regions. The HTBI primer set was used in a first-round RT-PCR of the TCR CDR3. TCRdb processed the multiplex PCR reads anew with MiXCR; each CDR3 protein has one entry. The table lists approximately 510,000 distinct CDR3 sequences, 46% of them singletons, with about 45% in the top ten. V lost 8 bases and J lost 5, with 24 bases in between. The germline gives CDR1 LNHNV, CDR2 YYDKDF (reference sequence). The CDR3 is 16 amino acids. Thyroid ultrasound, orbital computed tomography, clinical symptoms, and serum thyroxine and TRAb underpinned diagnoses.

The sequence was collected from an adult woman with Graves' disease, either hyperthyroidism or ophthalmopathy (not recorded which). The V and J genes are TRBV15 and TRBJ2-5; D might be TRBD2 (6 bases). The sample consisted of peripheral blood or thyroid tissue (not recorded which). This chain's CDR3 is CATGDLSRRAGETQYF. The CDR3 DNA follows: TGTGCCACCGGAGACCTGAGCCGGAGGGCAGGGGAGACCCAGTACTTC.